This TCR beta chain was observed in a study of blood T cell repertoires in COVID-19. Across the study: Spain, Italy and the United States supplied samples that represented acute and convalescent COVID-19.

This clone was seen once. This CDR3 contains 15 residues. Looked up from germline, CDR1 is MNHEY and CDR2 is SMNVEV (reference sequence). V was pared by 4 bases and J by 4 bases, with 8 bases of the junction left unmatched. Clones were read by immunoSEQ multiplex PCR, and TCRdb kept only the in-frame ones, dropping some. The repertoire includes about 49,000 clones, approximately 80% of them detected once, and around 2.5% sits in the top ten. The receptor's source is a woman aged 55-69 years with acute or convalescent COVID-19. The J gene is TRBJ1-2, the V gene TRBV27, with TRBD1 identical over 8 bases. The material sequenced was peripheral blood. DNA for the CDR3: TGTGCCAGCAGTTCGTCTCCAGGGGGCGTCTATGGCTACACCTTC. Its protein is CASSSSPGGVYGYTF.